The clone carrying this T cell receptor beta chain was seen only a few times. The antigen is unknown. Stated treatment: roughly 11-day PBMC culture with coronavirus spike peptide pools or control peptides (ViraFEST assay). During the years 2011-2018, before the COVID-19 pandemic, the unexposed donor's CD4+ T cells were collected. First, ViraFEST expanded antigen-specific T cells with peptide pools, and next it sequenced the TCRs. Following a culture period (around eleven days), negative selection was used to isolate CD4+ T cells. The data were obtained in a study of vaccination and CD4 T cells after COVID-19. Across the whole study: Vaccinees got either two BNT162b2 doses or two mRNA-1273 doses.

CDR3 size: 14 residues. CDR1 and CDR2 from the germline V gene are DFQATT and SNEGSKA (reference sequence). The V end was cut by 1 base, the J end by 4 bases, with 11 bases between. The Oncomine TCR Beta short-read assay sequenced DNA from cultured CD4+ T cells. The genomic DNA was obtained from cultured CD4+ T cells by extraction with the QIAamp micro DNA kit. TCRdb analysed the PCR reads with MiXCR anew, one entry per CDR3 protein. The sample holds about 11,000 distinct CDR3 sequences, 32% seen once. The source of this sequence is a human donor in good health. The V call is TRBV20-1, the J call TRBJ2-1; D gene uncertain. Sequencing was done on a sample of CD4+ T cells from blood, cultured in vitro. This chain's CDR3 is CSARGPLGYNEQFF. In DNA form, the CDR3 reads TGCAGTGCTAGAGGCCCCCTAGGGTACAATGAGCAGTTCTTC.